This TCR beta chain was found in a study of blood T cell repertoires in COVID-19. At the level of the study: Specimens from acute and convalescent COVID-19 originated in the United States, Italy and Spain. Sources were T cells, B-cell-depleted T cells, or PBMCs; the material itself was cDNA or gDNA.

Per the study methods: Amplification with reference gene primers provided the estimates of nucleated cell counts. Assay used: immunoSEQ multiplex PCR; TCRdb lists only in-frame clones, some missing. V and J calls and clone size follow that table, whereas D and trimming were derived from the DNA. The table records some 460,000 clones, 80% to 90% of them present only once. The V end lost 2 bases, the J end lost 7 bases, and 12 bases lay between the germline ends. The germline V gene encodes CDR1 MNHEY and CDR2 SMNVEV (reference sequence). This CDR3 spans 14 amino acids. This TCR came from a woman younger than 45 with acute or convalescent COVID-19. The chain has TRBV27 and TRBJ2-1, with a weak D call TRBD1 (5 bases). The material sequenced was peripheral blood. The CDR3: CASSLGALFNEQFF. The CDR3 DNA follows: TGTGCCAGCAGTTTAGGGGCCCTCTTTAATGAGCAGTTCTTC.